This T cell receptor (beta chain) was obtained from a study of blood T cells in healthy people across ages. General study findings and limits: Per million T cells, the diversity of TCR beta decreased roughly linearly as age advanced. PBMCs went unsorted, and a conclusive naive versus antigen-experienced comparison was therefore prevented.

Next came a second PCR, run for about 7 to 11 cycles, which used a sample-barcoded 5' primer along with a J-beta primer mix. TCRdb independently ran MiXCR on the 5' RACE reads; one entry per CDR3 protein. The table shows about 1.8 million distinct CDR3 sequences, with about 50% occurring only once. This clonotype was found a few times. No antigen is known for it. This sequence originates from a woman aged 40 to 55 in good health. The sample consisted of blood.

The CDR3 DNA follows: TGTGCCAGCAGTTCAGGGAAAAATGAGCAGTTCTTC. Amino acid sequence: CASSSGKNEQFF. This sequence joins TRBV27 and TRBJ2-1, with a weak D call TRBD1 (5 bases). Trimming left V 4 bases short and J 7 bases short, with 8 bases between. The CDR3 spans 12 residues. Germline V CDR1 and CDR2: MNHEY, SMNVEV (reference sequence).